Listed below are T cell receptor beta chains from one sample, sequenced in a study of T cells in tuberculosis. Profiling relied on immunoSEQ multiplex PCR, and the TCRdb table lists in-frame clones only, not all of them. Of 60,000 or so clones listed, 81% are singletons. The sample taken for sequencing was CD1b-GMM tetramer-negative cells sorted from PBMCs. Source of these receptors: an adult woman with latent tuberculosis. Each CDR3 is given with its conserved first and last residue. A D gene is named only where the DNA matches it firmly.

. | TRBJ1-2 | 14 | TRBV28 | CASSPGGRNYGYTF
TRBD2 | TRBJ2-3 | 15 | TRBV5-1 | CASSFLAGGRDTQYF
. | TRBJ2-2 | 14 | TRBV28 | CASSLDSRTGELFF
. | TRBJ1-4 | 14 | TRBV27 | CASSSLGGYEKLFF
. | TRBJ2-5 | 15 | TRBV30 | CAWSHLQGMFDAQYF
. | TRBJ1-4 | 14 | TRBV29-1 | CSAISQGLYEKLFF
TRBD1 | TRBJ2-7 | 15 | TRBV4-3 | CASSQAGTGGFEQYF
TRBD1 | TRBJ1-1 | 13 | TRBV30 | CAWSGTGNTEAFF
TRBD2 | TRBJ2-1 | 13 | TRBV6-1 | CASSEAKGTSEFF
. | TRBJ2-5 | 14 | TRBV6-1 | CASSGGLVRETQYF
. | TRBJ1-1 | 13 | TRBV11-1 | CASSLGEATEAFF
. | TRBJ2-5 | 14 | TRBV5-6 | CASFGRGAEETQYF
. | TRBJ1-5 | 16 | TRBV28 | CASTPLGPGRGQPQHF
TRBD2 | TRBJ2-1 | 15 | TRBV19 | CASSTTSGGFNEQFF
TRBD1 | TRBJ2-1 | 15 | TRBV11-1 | CASSLGQGARNEQFF
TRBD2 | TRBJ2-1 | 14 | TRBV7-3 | CASSLRLAVDEQFF
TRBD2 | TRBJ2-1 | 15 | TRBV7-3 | CASSRAGGNYNEQFF
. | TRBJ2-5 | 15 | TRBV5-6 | CASSPGRGMEETQYF
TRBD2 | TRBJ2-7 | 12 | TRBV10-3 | CAGGTSGTEQYF
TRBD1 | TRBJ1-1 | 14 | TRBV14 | CASSRQGSNTEAFF
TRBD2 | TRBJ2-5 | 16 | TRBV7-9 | CASSRRTSGRRETQYF
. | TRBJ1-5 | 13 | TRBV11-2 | CASSLGANQPQHF
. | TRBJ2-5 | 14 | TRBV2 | CASTGAGYQETQYF
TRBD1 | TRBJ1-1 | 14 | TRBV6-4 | CASRVQGQDTEAFF
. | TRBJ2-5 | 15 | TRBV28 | CASSLDPQGAETQYF
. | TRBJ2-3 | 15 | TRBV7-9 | CASSLVGTLTDRRYF
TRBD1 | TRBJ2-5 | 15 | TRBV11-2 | CASSSNRGIQETQYF
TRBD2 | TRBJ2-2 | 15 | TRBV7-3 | CASSSRGGRSGELFF
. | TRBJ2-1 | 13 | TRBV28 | CASMRVPYNEQFF